Sequencing of this T cell receptor (beta chain) was carried out in a study of cytomegalovirus exposure and HLA in healthy donors. The primer mix had 60 Vbeta and 13 Jbeta primers. The method was immunoSEQ multiplex PCR; TCRdb's version includes in-frame clones alone and lacks a portion of them. The table lists 150,000 or so clones, roughly four fifths of them singletons. Trimming removed 6 bases from V and 0 bases from J; junction bases left unmatched: 19. This CDR3 spans 19 amino acids. CDR1 and CDR2 from the germline V gene are LGHNT and FRNRAP. The sequence was collected from a man aged 45-65 years in good health and CMV-seropositive. The V and J genes are TRBV12-5 and TRBJ2-5; 7 positions match TRBD1. Material for sequencing was PBMCs. The CDR3 here is CASGLPARTGPQYQETQYF. CDR3 DNA: TGTGCTAGTGGCCTTCCCGCCCGGACAGGACCTCAGTACCAAGAGACCCAGTACTTC.